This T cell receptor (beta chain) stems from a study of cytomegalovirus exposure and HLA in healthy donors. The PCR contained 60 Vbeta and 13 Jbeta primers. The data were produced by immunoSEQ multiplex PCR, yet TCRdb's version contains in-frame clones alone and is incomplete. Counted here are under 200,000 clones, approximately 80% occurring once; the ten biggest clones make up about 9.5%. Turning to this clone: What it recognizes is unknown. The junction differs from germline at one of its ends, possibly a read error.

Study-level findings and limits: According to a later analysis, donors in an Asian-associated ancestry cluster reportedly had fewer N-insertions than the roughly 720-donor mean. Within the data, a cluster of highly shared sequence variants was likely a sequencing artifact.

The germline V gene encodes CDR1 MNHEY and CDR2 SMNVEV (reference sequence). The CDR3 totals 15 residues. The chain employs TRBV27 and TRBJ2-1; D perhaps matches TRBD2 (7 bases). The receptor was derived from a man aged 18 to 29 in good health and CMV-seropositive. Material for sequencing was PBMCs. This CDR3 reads CASRLRAGAYYEQFF. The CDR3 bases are TGTGCCAGCAGGCTGCGTGCGGGGGCCTACTATGAGCAGTTCTTC.